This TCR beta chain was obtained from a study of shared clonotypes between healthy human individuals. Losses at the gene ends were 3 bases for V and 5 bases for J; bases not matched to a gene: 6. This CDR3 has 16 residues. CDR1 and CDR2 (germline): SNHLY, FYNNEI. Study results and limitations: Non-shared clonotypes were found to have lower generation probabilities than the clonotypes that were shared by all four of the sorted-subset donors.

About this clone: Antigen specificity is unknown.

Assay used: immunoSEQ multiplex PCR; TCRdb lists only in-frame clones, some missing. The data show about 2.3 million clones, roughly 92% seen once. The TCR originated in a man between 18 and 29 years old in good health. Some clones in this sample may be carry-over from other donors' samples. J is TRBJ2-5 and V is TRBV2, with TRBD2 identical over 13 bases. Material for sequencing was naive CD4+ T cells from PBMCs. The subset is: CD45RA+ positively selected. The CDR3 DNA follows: TGTGCCAGCAGTGATAGGACTAGCGGGAGTCGGGAGACCCAGTACTTC. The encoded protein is CASSDRTSGSRETQYF.